These T cell receptor beta chains were read from a single sample in a study of PD-1 blockade in classical Hodgkin lymphoma. Produced via immunoSEQ multiplex PCR; TCRdb's table is partial and in-frame only. In the table there are 15,000 to 20,000 clones, roughly 87% of which are singletons. The sequenced sample was peripheral blood mononuclear cells (PBMCs), obtained before the second cycle of nivolumab. The receptors were sampled from a human donor with classical Hodgkin lymphoma. The CDR3 runs from the conserved cysteine through the conserved F or W. D genes are given only for firm matches. Rows give clone size only sometimes, using once, few, many, or a class for an expanded clone.

>TRBV15|TRBJ1-1|NA|NA
CATSRDRGNTEAFF
TGTGCCACCAGCAGAGACCGGGGGAACACTGAAGCTTTCTTT
>TRBV28|TRBJ1-3|NA|NA
CASSPGHLNTIYF
TGTGCCAGCAGCCCCGGGCACTTAAACACCATATATTTT
>TRBV10-3|TRBJ2-7|TRBD1|NA
CAISLMGTEEQYF
TGTGCCATCAGTCTCATGGGGACAGAAGAGCAGTACTTC
>TRBV9|TRBJ1-2|NA|NA
CASSVGSRPLSHGYTF
TGTGCCAGCAGCGTAGGTTCCCGGCCGCTCTCCCATGGCTACACCTTC
>TRBV19|TRBJ1-4|TRBD1|NA
CASRIRDSNEKLFF
TGTGCCAGCCGAATTCGGGACAGTAATGAAAAACTGTTTTTT
>TRBV19|TRBJ1-1|TRBD1|NA
CASRTGPNTEAFF
TGTGCCAGTAGGACAGGGCCGAACACTGAAGCTTTCTTT
>TRBV19|TRBJ1-2|NA|NA
CARHNYGYTF
TGTGCCAGACATAACTATGGCTACACCTTC
>TRBV6-5|TRBJ1-1|NA|NA
CASSYIAGVGNTEAFF
TGTGCCAGCAGTTACATAGCAGGGGTGGGGAACACTGAAGCTTTCTTT
>TRBV2|TRBJ1-4|NA|NA
CASSESPGYNEKLFF
TGTGCCAGCAGTGAATCGCCGGGGTATAATGAAAAACTGTTTTTT
>TRBV6-5|TRBJ1-5|TRBD1|NA
CASRRDRGSNQPQHF
TGTGCCAGCCGCAGGGACAGGGGGAGCAATCAGCCCCAGCATTTT
>TRBV7-2|TRBJ1-4|NA|NA
CASSPPRRANEKLFF
TGTGCCAGCAGCCCCCCGAGGCGGGCTAATGAAAAACTGTTTTTT
>TRBV27|TRBJ1-1|TRBD1|NA
CASSPRLPGTGGIGSEAFF
TGTGCCAGCAGTCCTCGTCTCCCCGGGACAGGGGGAATAGGGTCTGAAGCTTTCTTT
>TRBV29-1|TRBJ1-1|TRBD1|few
CSVVDREGVKAFF
TGCAGCGTTGTAGACAGGGAAGGGGTGAAAGCTTTCTTT
>TRBV7-3|TRBJ2-1|NA|large
CASSSLLGDNEQFF
TGTGCCAGCAGCTCCCTGCTTGGCGACAATGAGCAGTTCTTC
>TRBV5-1|TRBJ1-2|TRBD1|NA
CASSLIQGDYGYTF
TGCGCCAGCAGCTTGATACAGGGGGACTATGGCTACACCTTC
>TRBV5-1|TRBJ1-1|TRBD1|NA
CASSPQTGAAAEAFF
TGCGCCAGCAGCCCGCAAACAGGGGCCGCTGCTGAAGCTTTCTTT
>TRBV29-1|TRBJ2-7|NA|NA
CSVEDRTMSYEQYF
TGCAGCGTTGAAGATCGTACCATGTCATACGAGCAGTACTTC
>TRBV4-2|TRBJ2-3|NA|NA
CASSQRGRGPTDTQYF
TGTGCCAGCAGCCAAAGGGGCCGGGGCCCCACAGATACGCAGTATTTT
>TRBV6-1|TRBJ1-6|TRBD1|NA
CASSGDRPYTPLHF
TGTGCCAGCAGCGGGGACAGGCCCTACACACCCCTCCACTTT
>TRBV15|TRBJ1-4|TRBD1|NA
CATTNTRGSGEKLFF
TGTGCCACCACCAACACCAGGGGGAGTGGGGAAAAACTGTTTTTT
>TRBV7-2|TRBJ1-1|TRBD1|NA
CASSSSGGQGTEAFF
TGTGCCAGCAGCAGCTCAGGGGGCCAGGGCACTGAAGCTTTCTTT
>TRBV9|TRBJ2-3|NA|NA
CASSVSGATDTQYF
TGTGCCAGCAGCGTATCCGGGGCCACAGATACGCAGTATTTT
>TRBV6-5|TRBJ2-1|NA|NA
CASSIGVSSYNEQFF
TGTGCCAGCAGTATAGGGGTGAGCTCCTACAATGAGCAGTTCTTC
>TRBV19|TRBJ1-2|NA|once
CASSLFGGYTF
TGTGCCAGTAGCCTCTTCGGTGGCTACACCTTC